This TCR beta chain was profiled in a study of T cell repertoires in cytomegalovirus infection. The CDR3 runs 13 residues. Deletions cut 3 bases from V and 9 bases from J, with 14 bases between. From the reads, TCRdb called clonotypes with MiXCR, one entry per CDR3 protein. Of about 570,000 distinct CDR3 sequences detected, 40% appear once; the ten largest clones hold more than 40%. This clonotype has just one count. Its antigen is not identified. Sequencing was performed on cultured PBMCs, taken from culture after CMV antigen stimulation. The V gene is TRBV12-3 or TRBV12-4, the J gene TRBJ2-5; D is perhaps TRBD1 or TRBD2 (5 bases each). The clonotype originates from a human donor in good health (CMV status not recorded). Some clones in this sample may be carry-over from other donors' samples. The CDR3 spells CASSLRGLGAQYF. The CDR3 DNA reads as TGTGCCAGCAGTTTGAGGGGCCTGGGGGCCCAGTACTTC.